This TCR beta chain is drawn from a study of blood T cell repertoires in COVID-19. TCRdb's copy holds only in-frame clones and misses some; the assay was immunoSEQ multiplex PCR. This sample yields under 200,000 clones, of which 79% are seen a single time; 8% to 8.5% belongs to the top ten. Sequenced sample: peripheral blood. The TCR was taken from a woman aged 60 to 75 with COVID-19, enrolled during active disease.

The DNA of the CDR3 is TGTGCCAGCAGCCCGCGACTGAGCACCTACGAGCAGTACGTC. It is translated as CASSPRLSTYEQYV. This rearrangement joins TRBV11-2 to TRBJ2-7; D is undetermined. CDR1 and CDR2 (germline): SGHAT, FQNNGV. This CDR3 region has 14 residues. Trimming pared 5 bases from V and 2 bases from J, leaving 13 bases between.